The rows below give T cell receptor beta chains drawn from one sample of a study of T cells in Graves' hyperthyroidism and ophthalmopathy. Each CDR3 protein is one row after TCRdb ran MiXCR on the multiplex PCR reads. The table has fewer than 750,000 distinct CDR3 sequences, 46% seen once. Sequenced material: peripheral blood or thyroid tissue (not recorded which). All receptors derive from a woman aged 18-29 years with Graves' hyperthyroidism. The CDR3 runs from the conserved cysteine through the conserved F or W. A D gene is named only where the DNA matches it firmly. Clone size appears in some rows only: once, few, many, or a class for an expanded clone.

many TRBJ1-1 TRBV20-1 NA CSARPDRNTEAFF TGCAGTGCTCGTCCGGACAGAAACACTGAAGCTTTCTTT
NA TRBJ2-7 TRBV7-2 NA CASSLAMGGYEQYF TGTGCCAGCAGCTTAGCGATGGGGGGTTACGAGCAGTACTTC
NA TRBJ2-6 TRBV7-2 TRBD1 CASSDGTGPNVLTF TGTGCCAGCAGCGACGGGACAGGGCCCAACGTCCTGACTTTC
NA TRBJ2-3 TRBV20-1 TRBD2 CSASREGLMDTQYF TGCAGTGCTAGCAGGGAGGGCCTCATGGATACGCAGTATTTT
many TRBJ2-5 TRBV11-3 TRBD1 CASSDPTRDSQETQYF TGTGCCAGCAGCGACCCTACCCGGGACAGTCAAGAGACCCAGTACTTC
NA TRBJ1-1 TRBV4-1 NA CASSQARLNTEAFF TGCGCCAGCAGCCAAGCTCGGTTGAACACTGAAGCTTTCTTT
many TRBJ2-2 TRBV20-1 TRBD1 CSAKTGGNTGELFF TGCAGTGCAAAGACAGGGGGGAACACCGGGGAGCTGTTTTTT
NA TRBJ2-2 TRBV7-9 TRBD2 CASSFLAGGHTGELFF TGTGCCAGCAGCTTTCTAGCGGGAGGCCACACCGGGGAGCTGTTTTTT
NA TRBJ2-5 TRBV6-2/TRBV6-3 TRBD2 CASSPLGTSGSETQYF TGTGCCAGCAGCCCACTTGGGACTAGCGGGAGTGAGACCCAGTACTTC
many TRBJ2-7 TRBV15 NA CATSRDLGPLYEQYF TGTGCCACCAGCAGAGATTTGGGGCCGCTCTACGAGCAGTACTTC
NA TRBJ2-7 TRBV7-6 TRBD2 CASSLELADNEQYF TGTGCCAGCAGCTTAGAACTAGCGGACAATGAGCAGTACTTC
many TRBJ1-2 TRBV10-3 NA CAISDPGHSYGYTF TGTGCCATCAGTGATCCGGGACACAGCTATGGCTACACCTTC
NA TRBJ2-7 TRBV20-1 TRBD2 CSARGTSDYEQYF TGCAGTGCCAGGGGGACTAGCGACTACGAGCAGTACTTC
many TRBJ2-7 TRBV7-2 NA CASSLNAAGQYF TGTGCCAGCAGCTTAAATGCAGCAGGGCAGTACTTC
NA TRBJ2-2 TRBV7-8 NA CASSLGEGAVGELFF TGTGCCAGCAGCCTAGGGGAGGGGGCGGTCGGGGAGCTGTTTTTT
many TRBJ1-2 TRBV20-1 TRBD1 CSATGTGERSYGYTF TGCAGTGCCACCGGGACAGGGGAAAGGAGCTATGGCTACACCTTC
NA TRBJ1-5 TRBV28 NA CASKRVQGNQPQHF TGTGCCAGCAAAAGGGTTCAGGGCAATCAGCCCCAGCATTTT